This T cell receptor (beta chain) was documented in a study of a mutant IDH1 vaccine in newly diagnosed glioma. About the research overall: Patients under treatment included about 60% males and approximately 38% females and had a mean age of approximately 44 years. Patients were pretreated with radiotherapy, temozolomide, or both, mostly both. Study-level points and caveats: In 80% to 95% of patients, immune responses induced by the vaccine occurred.

Germline V gene sequence: CDR1 SGHRS, CDR2 YFSETQ. The CDR3 length is 17 residues. V lost 4 bases and J lost 0, with 18 bases in between. The time point: week 47, end of study. A 20-mer mutant IDH1 peptide at 300 ug was injected subcutaneously with topical imiquimod. Patients came in for eight vaccinations, in weeks 1, 3, 5, 7, 11, 15, 19 and 23. Produced via immunoSEQ multiplex PCR; TCRdb's table is partial and in-frame only. Found here are 75,000 to 95,000 clones, nearly 90% of them singletons; the top ten hold 0.75% to 0.95%. Of note for this clone: The antigen remains unidentified.

The sequence was obtained from a woman aged 45-60 years with glioma. J is TRBJ2-3 and V is TRBV5-1; a weak D match, TRBD2 (6 bases). Sequenced here: PBMCs, sampled from a glioma patient whose treatment included an IDH1 peptide vaccine. Here the CDR3 DNA reads TGCGCCAGCAGCCTCCGGAGTGGGGGGTCCAGCACAGATACGCAGTATTTT. This sequence encodes CASSLRSGGSSTDTQYF.